This T cell receptor (beta chain) was identified during a study of cytomegalovirus exposure and HLA in healthy donors. The study's findings and limits: Accounts indicate the classifier identified cytomegalovirus status with strong specificity and sensitivity.

Here immunoSEQ multiplex PCR was the method, and the copy in TCRdb shows in-frame clones only, minus some. The table has approximately 150,000 clones, roughly 90% seen once; the top ten hold around 0.7%. The germline V and J ends were trimmed by 3 bases and 0 bases, with 9 bases remaining between them. The germline gives CDR1 LNHDA, CDR2 SQIVND (reference sequence). This CDR3 is built from 15 residues. Turning to this clone: Its antigen is still unknown.

Sequenced: PBMCs. The chain carries TRBV19 and TRBJ1-5; no firm D call. This TCR derives from a man younger than 30 in good health and CMV-seronegative. CDR3 DNA: TGTGCCAGTAGTATCGAGAGCTATAGCAATCAGCCCCAGCATTTT. It codes for CASSIESYSNQPQHF.